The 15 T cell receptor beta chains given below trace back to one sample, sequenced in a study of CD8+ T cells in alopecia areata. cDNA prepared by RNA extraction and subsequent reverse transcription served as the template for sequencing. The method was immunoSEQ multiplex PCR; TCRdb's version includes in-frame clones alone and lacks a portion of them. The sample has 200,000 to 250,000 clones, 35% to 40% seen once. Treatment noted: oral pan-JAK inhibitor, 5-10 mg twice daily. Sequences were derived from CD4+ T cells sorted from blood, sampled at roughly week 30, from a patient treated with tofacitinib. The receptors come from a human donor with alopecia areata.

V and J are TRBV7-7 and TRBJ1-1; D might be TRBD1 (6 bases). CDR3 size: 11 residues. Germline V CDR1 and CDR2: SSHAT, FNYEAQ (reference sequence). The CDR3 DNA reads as TGTGCAACGACAGGGAACACTGAAGCTTTCTTT. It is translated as CATTGNTEAFF. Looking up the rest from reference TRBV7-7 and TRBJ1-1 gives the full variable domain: GAGVSQSPRYKVTKRGQDVTLRCDPISSHATLYWYQQALGQGPEFLTYFNYEAQPDKSGLPSDRFSAERPEGSISTLTIQRTEQRDSAMYRCATTGNTEAFFGQGTRLTVV.

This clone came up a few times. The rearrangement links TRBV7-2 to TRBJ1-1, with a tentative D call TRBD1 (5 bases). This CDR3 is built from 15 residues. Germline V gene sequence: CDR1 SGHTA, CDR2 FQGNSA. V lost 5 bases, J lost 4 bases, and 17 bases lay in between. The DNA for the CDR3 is TGTGCCAGCAGCAGACAGACACGGCGGGGCACTGAAGCTTTCTTT. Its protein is CASSRQTRRGTEAFF.

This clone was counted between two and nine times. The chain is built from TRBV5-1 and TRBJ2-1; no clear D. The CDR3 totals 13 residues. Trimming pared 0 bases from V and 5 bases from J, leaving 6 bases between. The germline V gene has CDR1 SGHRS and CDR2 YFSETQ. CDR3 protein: CASSLDWNNEQFF. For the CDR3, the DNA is TGCGCCAGCAGCTTGGACTGGAACAATGAGCAGTTCTTC.

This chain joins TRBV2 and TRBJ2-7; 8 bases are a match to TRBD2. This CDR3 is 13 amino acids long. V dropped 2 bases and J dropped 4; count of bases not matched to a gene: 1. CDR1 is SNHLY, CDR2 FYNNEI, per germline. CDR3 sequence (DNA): TGTGCCAGCAGTGAATTAGCGGGGTACGAGCAGTACTTC. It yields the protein CASSELAGYEQYF.

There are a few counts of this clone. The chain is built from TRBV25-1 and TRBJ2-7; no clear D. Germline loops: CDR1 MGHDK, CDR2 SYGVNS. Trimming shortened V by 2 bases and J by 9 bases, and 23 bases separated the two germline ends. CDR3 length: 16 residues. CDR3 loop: CASSEITATRDLGQYF. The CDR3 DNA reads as TGTGCCAGCAGTGAAATAACTGCTACGAGAGACCTCGGGCAGTACTTC.

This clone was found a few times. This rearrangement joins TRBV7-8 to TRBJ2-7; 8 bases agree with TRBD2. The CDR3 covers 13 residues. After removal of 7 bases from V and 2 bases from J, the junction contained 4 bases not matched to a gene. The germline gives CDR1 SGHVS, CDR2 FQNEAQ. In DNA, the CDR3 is TGTGCCAGCAAAGCGGGGGCACCCTACGAGCAGTACTTC. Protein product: CASKAGAPYEQYF.

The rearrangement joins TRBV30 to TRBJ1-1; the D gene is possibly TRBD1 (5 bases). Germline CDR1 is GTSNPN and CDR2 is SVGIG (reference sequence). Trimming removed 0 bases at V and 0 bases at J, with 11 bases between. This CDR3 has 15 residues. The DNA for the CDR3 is TGTGCCTGGAGTGTCGGAACAGGCTTGAACACTGAAGCTTTCTTT. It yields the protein CAWSVGTGLNTEAFF.

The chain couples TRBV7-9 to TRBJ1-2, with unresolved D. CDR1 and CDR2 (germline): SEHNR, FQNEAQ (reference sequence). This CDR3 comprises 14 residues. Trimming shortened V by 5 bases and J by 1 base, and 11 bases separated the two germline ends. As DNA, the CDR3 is TGTGCCAGCAGCCCCCGGGCCGATAACTATGGCTACACCTTC. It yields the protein CASSPRADNYGYTF.

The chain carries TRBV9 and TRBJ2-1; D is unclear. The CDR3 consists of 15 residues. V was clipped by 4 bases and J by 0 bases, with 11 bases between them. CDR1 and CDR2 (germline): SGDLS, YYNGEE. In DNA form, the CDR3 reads TGTGCCAGCAGCCTCGACCCCTCCTCCTACAATGAGCAGTTCTTC. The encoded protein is CASSLDPSSYNEQFF.

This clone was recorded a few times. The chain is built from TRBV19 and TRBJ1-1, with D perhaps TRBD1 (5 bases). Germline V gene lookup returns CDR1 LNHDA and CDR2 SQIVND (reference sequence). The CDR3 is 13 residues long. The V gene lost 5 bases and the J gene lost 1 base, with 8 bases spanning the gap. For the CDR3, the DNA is TGTGCCAGTAGTCGAGACAGGAACACTGAAGCTTTCTTT. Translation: CASSRDRNTEAFF.

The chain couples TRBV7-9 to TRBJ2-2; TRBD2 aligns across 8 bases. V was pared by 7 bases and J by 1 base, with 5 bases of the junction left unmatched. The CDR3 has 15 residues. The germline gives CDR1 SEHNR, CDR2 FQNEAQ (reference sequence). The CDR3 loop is CASKVTSVNTGELFF. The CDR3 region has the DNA TGTGCCAGCAAGGTGACTAGCGTGAACACCGGGGAGCTGTTTTTT. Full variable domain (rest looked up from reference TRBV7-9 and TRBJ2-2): DTGVSQNPRHKITKRGQNVTFRCDPISEHNRLYWYRQTLGQGPEFLTYFQNEAQLEKSRLLSDRFSAERPKGSFSTLEIQRTEQGDSAMYLCASKVTSVNTGELFFGEGSRLTVL.

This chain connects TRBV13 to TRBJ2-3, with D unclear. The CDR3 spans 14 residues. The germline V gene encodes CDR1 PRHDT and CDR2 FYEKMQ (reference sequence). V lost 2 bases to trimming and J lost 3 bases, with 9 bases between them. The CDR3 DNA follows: TGTGCCAGCAGCTTAAGCAGGCAAACAGATACGCAGTATTTT. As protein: CASSLSRQTDTQYF.

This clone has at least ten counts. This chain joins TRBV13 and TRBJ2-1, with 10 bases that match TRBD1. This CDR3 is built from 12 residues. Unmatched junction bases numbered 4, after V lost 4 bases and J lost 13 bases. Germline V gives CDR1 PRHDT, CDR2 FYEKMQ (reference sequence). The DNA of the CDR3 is TGTGCCAGCAGCTCCGGACAGGGGGTACAGTTCTTC. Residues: CASSSGQGVQFF.

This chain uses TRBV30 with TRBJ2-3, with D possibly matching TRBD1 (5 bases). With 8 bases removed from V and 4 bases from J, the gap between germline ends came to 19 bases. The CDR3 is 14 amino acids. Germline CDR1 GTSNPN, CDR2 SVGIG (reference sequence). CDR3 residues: CALRPRGRADTQYF. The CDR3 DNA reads TGTGCCCTAAGGCCAAGGGGAAGGGCAGATACGCAGTATTTT.

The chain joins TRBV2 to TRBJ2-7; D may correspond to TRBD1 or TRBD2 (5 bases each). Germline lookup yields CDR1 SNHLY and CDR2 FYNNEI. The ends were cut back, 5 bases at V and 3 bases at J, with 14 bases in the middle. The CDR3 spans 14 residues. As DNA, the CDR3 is TGTGCCAGCAGTCCCGGGGCCCAACTCTACGAGCAGTACTTC. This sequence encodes CASSPGAQLYEQYF. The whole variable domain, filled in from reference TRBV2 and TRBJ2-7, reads EPEVTQTPSHQVTQMGQEVILRCVPISNHLYFYWYRQILGQKVEFLVSFYNNEISEKSEIFDDQFSVERPDGSNFTLKIRSTKLEDSAMYFCASSPGAQLYEQYFGPGTRLTVT.